This T cell receptor beta chain emerged from a study of blood T cell repertoires in COVID-19. V was clipped by 1 base and J by 9 bases; unmatched bases: 10. This CDR3 has 17 amino acids. The germline V gene encodes CDR1 SGHTA and CDR2 FQGTGA. The table came from immunoSEQ multiplex PCR; TCRdb's copy has only in-frame clones and leaves some out. Of fewer than 500,000 clones listed, approximately 87% are singletons. Sequenced: PBMCs or T cells enriched from blood (not recorded which). The V and J genes are TRBV7-3 and TRBJ2-1; TRBD1 aligns across 12 bases. The receptor was derived from a young man who had recovered from COVID-19. The CDR3 here is CASSLKAPGQGAGEQFF. DNA of the CDR3: TGTGCCAGCAGCTTAAAGGCTCCGGGACAGGGGGCTGGTGAGCAGTTCTTC.